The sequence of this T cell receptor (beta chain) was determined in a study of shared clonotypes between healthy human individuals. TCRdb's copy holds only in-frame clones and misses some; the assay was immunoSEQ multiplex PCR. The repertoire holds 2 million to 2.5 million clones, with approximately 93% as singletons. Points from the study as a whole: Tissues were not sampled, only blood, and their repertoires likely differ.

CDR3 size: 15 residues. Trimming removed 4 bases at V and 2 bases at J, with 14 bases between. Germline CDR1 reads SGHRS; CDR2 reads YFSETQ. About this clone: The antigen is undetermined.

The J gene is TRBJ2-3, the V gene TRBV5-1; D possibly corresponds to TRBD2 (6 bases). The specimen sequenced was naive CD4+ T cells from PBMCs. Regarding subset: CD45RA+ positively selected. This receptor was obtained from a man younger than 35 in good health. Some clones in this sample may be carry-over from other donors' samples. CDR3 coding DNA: TGCGCCAGCAGCCGCGGGGACGGACTCACAGATACGCAGTATTTT. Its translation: CASSRGDGLTDTQYF.